The rows below give T cell receptor beta chains drawn from one sample of a study of cytomegalovirus exposure and HLA in healthy donors. Only in-frame clones appear in the TCRdb table, and some are missing; sequencing was by immunoSEQ multiplex PCR. The table lists approximately 120,000 clones, 88% of them singletons. The material sequenced was PBMCs. The receptors shown here come from a woman younger than 30 in good health and CMV-seronegative. The CDR3 runs from the conserved cysteine through the conserved F or W. Fields, in order: CDR3 protein, J gene, V gene.

CDR3: CASRLGYDSPLHF
J: TRBJ1-6
V: TRBV6-5

CDR3: CASSLGRAGYNEQFF
J: TRBJ2-1
V: TRBV11-2

CDR3: CASSTRTVYLGGANVLTF
J: TRBJ2-6
V: TRBV19

CDR3: CASSPGLEWNEQFF
J: TRBJ2-1
V: TRBV6-1

CDR3: CASSLPLSFEKYGYTF
J: TRBJ1-2
V: TRBV21-1

CDR3: CASSLWGTGSSHEQYF
J: TRBJ2-7
V: TRBV28

CDR3: CASSVGTSGANEQFF
J: TRBJ2-1
V: TRBV5-1

CDR3: CASQRTGQQPQHF
J: TRBJ1-5
V: TRBV2

CDR3: CAAENLRSYNEQFF
J: TRBJ2-1
V: TRBV7-9

CDR3: CASSQDKGQRYYGYTF
J: TRBJ1-2
V: TRBV4-1

CDR3: CASSPGSYEQYF
J: TRBJ2-7
V: TRBV2

CDR3: CASSSGIIWTSGYLDTDTQYF
J: TRBJ2-3
V: TRBV28

CDR3: CASGWTNGNTEAFF
J: TRBJ1-1
V: TRBV4-3

CDR3: CSVEAGSGQPQHF
J: TRBJ1-5
V: TRBV29-1

CDR3: CASSSPSGPQHF
J: TRBJ1-5
V: TRBV7-9

CDR3: CASSHKTGTGDNEQFF
J: TRBJ2-1
V: TRBV4-3

CDR3: CASSLGTSGGTQYF
J: TRBJ2-3
V: TRBV5-6

CDR3: CASSLAGGSLGYTF
J: TRBJ1-2
V: TRBV7-2

CDR3: CASSYGGQGADTQYF
J: TRBJ2-3
V: TRBV6-5

CDR3: CASSYRGDQADTQYF
J: TRBJ2-3
V: TRBV6-5

CDR3: CASSYGQEQETQYF
J: TRBJ2-5
V: TRBV7-9

CDR3: CASRSLRRGRNQPQHF
J: TRBJ1-5
V: TRBV19

CDR3: CASSLGGQTQYF
J: TRBJ2-5
V: TRBV5-4

CDR3: CASSLDTTYNEQFF
J: TRBJ2-1
V: TRBV5-1

CDR3: CASSQQGGYGYTF
J: TRBJ1-2
V: TRBV4-3

CDR3: CASSLQGAGKTDTQYF
J: TRBJ2-3
V: TRBV5-6

CDR3: CSVETGRDQPQHF
J: TRBJ1-5
V: TRBV29-1

CDR3: CASSQQPGQYNEQFF
J: TRBJ2-1
V: TRBV4-3

CDR3: CASSSPGNQPQHF
J: TRBJ1-5
V: TRBV7-2

CDR3: CASSLGQGGNTEAFF
J: TRBJ1-1
V: TRBV5-1

CDR3: CASTLTVLTGETQYF
J: TRBJ2-5
V: TRBV5-1

CDR3: CASSTLAGSGETQYF
J: TRBJ2-5
V: TRBV5-6

CDR3: CASSLFRRLRNEQFF
J: TRBJ2-1
V: TRBV28

CDR3: CASSLFSGLWADTQYF
J: TRBJ2-3
V: TRBV5-6

CDR3: CSAPAGYEQFF
J: TRBJ2-1
V: TRBV20-1

CDR3: CSVAQGREKLFF
J: TRBJ1-4
V: TRBV29-1

CDR3: CASIDSGGRSYNEQFF
J: TRBJ2-1
V: TRBV19

CDR3: CASSKGQGHNQPQHF
J: TRBJ1-5
V: TRBV7-9

CDR3: CASSFEVYEQYF
J: TRBJ2-7
V: TRBV5-4

CDR3: CASSPYSGPRTHEQYF
J: TRBJ2-7
V: TRBV7-6

CDR3: CASSPLASGRSSYNEQFF
J: TRBJ2-1
V: TRBV7-3

CDR3: CAWSVGLAGYEQYF
J: TRBJ2-7
V: TRBV30

CDR3: CASQAGQETQYF
J: TRBJ2-5
V: TRBV28

CDR3: CASTGGPNTEAFF
J: TRBJ1-1
V: TRBV28

CDR3: CSGVGQATEAFF
J: TRBJ1-1
V: TRBV29-1

CDR3: CASSQESGTGLSPAYEQYF
J: TRBJ2-7
V: TRBV14

CDR3: CASSADSNTEAFF
J: TRBJ1-1
V: TRBV7-3

CDR3: CASSGRGGQYNEQFF
J: TRBJ2-1
V: TRBV19

CDR3: CASSAGRQPQHF
J: TRBJ1-5
V: TRBV19

CDR3: CASSLVASGRNPSTDTQYF
J: TRBJ2-3
V: TRBV28

CDR3: CASSRTSGGKQFF
J: TRBJ2-1
V: TRBV7-6

CDR3: CASGSGGDGNTIYF
J: TRBJ1-3
V: TRBV6-5

CDR3: CASSQYGGLRSGANVLTF
J: TRBJ2-6
V: TRBV23-1

CDR3: CASISGGNQPQHF
J: TRBJ1-5
V: TRBV28

CDR3: CASSVTGGKAGELFF
J: TRBJ2-2
V: TRBV7-3

CDR3: CASSESRDVYEQYF
J: TRBJ2-7
V: TRBV10-2

CDR3: CASSLQRGRVKAFF
J: TRBJ1-1
V: TRBV28

CDR3: CASSYKQPQHF
J: TRBJ1-5
V: TRBV28